This record concerns one T cell receptor (beta chain) sequence. The antigen remains unidentified. These data come from a study of shared clonotypes between healthy human individuals. Whole-study findings and limits: Sequencing depth was expected to influence donor clonotype sharing. Sorted-subset samples were not fully sequenced, rarefaction indicated.

Study processing details: Filtering of immunoSEQ junctional sequences could not match full-length read filtering. The repertoire was sequenced with immunoSEQ multiplex PCR; TCRdb's copy has only in-frame clones and lacks some. The V and J calls and clone size were taken over from that table, and D and trimming were inferred from the DNA. The data hold roughly 1,100,000 clones, with around 74% observed a single time. Trimming took 6 bases from V and 9 from J; bases not matched to a gene: 8. The CDR3 totals 13 residues. Germline CDR1 reads MNHEY; CDR2 reads SVGAGI. The sequence derives from a man aged 18 to 29 in good health. The sequenced sample was memory CD4+ T cells sorted from blood. Documented subset: CD45RA-negative fraction. The J gene is TRBJ1-2, the V gene TRBV6-5, with TRBD1 matching 9 bases. Here the CDR3 DNA reads TGTGCCAGCAGACCCGGGACAGGGACGCGCTACACCTTC. Protein sequence: CASRPGTGTRYTF.